This T cell receptor beta chain was found in a study of shared clonotypes between healthy human individuals. The CDR3 totals 15 residues. Germline CDR1 and CDR2: MNHEY and SVGAGI. Deletions cut 4 bases from V and 0 bases from J, with 10 bases between. Sequencing used immunoSEQ multiplex PCR; TCRdb keeps in-frame clones, though not all of them. The sample consists of approximately 740,000 clones, about 92% of them appearing once. Naive CD8 cells were CD45RO-negative, positively selected for CCR7, excluding terminally differentiated effector memory CD45RA+ cells. The clonotype originates from a man aged 25-45 years in good health. The chain links TRBV6-5 to TRBJ2-1; tentatively, D is TRBD2 (6 bases). The sequencing sample was made of naive CD8+ T cells sorted from blood. The CDR3 spells CASSFGTHSYNEQFF. DNA for the CDR3: TGTGCCAGCAGTTTCGGGACTCACTCCTACAATGAGCAGTTCTTC.